What follows is one TCR beta chain and its context. This record belongs to a study of blood T cell repertoires in COVID-19. Germline CDR1 and CDR2: LNHNV and YYDKDF (reference sequence). Trimming left V 4 bases short and J 8 bases short, with 18 bases between. CDR3 length: 15 amino acids. Clones were read by immunoSEQ multiplex PCR, and TCRdb kept only the in-frame ones, dropping some. The data hold 90,000 to 150,000 clones, with 60% to 85% observed a single time. The specimen was peripheral blood. The receptor comes from a man between 65 and 85 years old with acute or convalescent COVID-19. The chain couples TRBV15 to TRBJ2-1, with D possibly matching TRBD2 (7 bases). The CDR3 nucleotides are TGTGCCACCAGCATAGGGACTACCGAGGGGGATGAGCAGTTCTTC. Its translation: CATSIGTTEGDEQFF.